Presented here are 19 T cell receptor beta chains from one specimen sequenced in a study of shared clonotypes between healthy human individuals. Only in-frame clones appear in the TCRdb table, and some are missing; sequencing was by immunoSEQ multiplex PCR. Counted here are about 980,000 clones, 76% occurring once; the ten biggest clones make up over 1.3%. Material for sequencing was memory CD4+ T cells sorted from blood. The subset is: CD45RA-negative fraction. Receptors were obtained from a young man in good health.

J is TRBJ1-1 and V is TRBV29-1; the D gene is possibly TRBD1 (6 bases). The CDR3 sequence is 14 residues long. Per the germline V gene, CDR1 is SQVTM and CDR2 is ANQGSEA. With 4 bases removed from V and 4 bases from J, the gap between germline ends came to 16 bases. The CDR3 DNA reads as TGCAGCGTTGCCCCCAGGGGCGAGAGCACTGAAGCTTTCTTT. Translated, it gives CSVAPRGESTEAFF.

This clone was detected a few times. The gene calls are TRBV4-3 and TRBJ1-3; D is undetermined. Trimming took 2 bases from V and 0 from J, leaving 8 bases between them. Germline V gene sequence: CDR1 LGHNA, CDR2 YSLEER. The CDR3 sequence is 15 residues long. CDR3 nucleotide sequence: TGCGCCAGCAGCCAAATAGTGAGCTCTGGAAACACCATATATTTT. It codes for CASSQIVSSGNTIYF.

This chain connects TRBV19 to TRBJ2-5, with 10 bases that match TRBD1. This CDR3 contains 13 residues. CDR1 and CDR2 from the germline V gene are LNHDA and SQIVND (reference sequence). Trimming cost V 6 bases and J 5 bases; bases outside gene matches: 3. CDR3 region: CASSDRGPETQYF. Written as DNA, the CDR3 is TGTGCCAGTAGCGACAGGGGGCCCGAGACCCAGTACTTC.

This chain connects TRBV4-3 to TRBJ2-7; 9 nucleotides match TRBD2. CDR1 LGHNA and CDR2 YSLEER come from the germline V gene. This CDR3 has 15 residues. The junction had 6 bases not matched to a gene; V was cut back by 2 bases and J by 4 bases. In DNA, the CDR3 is TGCGCCAGCAGCCAATGGCGGGAGGGCCGGTACGAGCAGTACTTC. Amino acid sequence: CASSQWREGRYEQYF.

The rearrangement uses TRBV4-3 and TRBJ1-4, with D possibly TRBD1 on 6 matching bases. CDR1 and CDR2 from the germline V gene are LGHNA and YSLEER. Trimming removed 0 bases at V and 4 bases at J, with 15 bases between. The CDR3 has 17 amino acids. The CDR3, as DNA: TGCGCCAGCAGCCAAGACGAGGGCCTCAGGGGTAATGAAAAACTGTTTTTT. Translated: CASSQDEGLRGNEKLFF.

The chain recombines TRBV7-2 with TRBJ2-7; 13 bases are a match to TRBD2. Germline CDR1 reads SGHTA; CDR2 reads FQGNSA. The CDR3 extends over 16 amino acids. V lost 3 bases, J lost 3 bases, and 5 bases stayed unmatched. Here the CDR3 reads CASSFLGTSGNYEQYF. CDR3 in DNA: TGTGCCAGCAGCTTTCTCGGGACTAGCGGGAACTACGAGCAGTACTTC.

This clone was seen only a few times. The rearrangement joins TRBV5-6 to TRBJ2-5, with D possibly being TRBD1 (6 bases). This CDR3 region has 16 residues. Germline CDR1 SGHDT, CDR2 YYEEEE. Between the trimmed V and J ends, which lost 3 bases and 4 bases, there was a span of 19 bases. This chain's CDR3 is CASSSIGLGAGETQYF. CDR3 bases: TGTGCCAGCAGCTCCATCGGGCTGGGGGCAGGAGAGACCCAGTACTTC.

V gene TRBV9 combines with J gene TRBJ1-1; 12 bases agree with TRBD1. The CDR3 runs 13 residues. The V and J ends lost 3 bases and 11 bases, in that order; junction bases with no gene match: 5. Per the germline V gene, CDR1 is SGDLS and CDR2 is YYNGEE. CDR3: CASSGGQGAVAFF. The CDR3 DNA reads TGTGCCAGCAGCGGGGGACAGGGGGCGGTGGCTTTCTTT.

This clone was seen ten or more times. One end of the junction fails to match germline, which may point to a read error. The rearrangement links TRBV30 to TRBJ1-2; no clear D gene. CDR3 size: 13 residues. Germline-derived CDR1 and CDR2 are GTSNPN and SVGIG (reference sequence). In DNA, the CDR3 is TGTGCCTCGAGTTGGTCCGGGTTAGATGGCTACACCTTC. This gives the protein CASSWSGLDGYTF.

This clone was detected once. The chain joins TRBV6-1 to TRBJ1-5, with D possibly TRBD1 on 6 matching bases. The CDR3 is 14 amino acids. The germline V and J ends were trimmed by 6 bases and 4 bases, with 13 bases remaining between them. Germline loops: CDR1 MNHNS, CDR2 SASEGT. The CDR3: CASSRGQTNQPQHF. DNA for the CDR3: TGTGCCAGCAGCCGTGGACAGACAAATCAGCCCCAGCATTTT.

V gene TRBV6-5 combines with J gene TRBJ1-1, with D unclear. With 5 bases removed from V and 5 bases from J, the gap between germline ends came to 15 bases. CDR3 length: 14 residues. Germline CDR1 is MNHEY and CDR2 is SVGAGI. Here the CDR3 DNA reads TGTGCCAGCAGTGCTCATGACGCCGGGACTGAAGCTTTCTTT. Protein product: CASSAHDAGTEAFF.

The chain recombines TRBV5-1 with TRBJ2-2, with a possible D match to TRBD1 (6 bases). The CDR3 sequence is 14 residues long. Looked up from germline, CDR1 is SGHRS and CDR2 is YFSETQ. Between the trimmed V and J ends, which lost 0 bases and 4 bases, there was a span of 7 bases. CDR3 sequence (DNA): TGCGCCAGCAGCTTGGCAGGGGTCACCGGGGAGCTGTTTTTT. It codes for CASSLAGVTGELFF.

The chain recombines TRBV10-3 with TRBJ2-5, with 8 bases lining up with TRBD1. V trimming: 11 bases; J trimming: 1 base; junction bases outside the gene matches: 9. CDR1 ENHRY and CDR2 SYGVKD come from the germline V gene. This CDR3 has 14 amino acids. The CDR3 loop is CAGSLTGAQETQYF. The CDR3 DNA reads TGTGCCGGGTCCTTGACAGGGGCCCAAGAGACCCAGTACTTC.

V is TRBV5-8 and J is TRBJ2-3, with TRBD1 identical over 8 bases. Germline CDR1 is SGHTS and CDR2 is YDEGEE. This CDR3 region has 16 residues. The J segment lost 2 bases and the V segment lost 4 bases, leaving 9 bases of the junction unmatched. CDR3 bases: TGTGCCAGCAGCCACGGACAGGGCACAAACACAGATACGCAGTATTTT. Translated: CASSHGQGTNTDTQYF.

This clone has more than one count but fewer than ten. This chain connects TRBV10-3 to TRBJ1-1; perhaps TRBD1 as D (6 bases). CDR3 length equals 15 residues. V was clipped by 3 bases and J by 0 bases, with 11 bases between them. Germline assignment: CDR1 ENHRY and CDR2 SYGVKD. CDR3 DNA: TGTGCCATCAGTGAAGGGGGAACCCTGAACACTGAAGCTTTCTTT. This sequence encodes CAISEGGTLNTEAFF.

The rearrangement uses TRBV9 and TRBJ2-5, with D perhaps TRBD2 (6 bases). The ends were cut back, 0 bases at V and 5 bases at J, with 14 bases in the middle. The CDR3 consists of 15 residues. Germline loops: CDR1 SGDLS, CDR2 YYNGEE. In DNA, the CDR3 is TGTGCCAGCAGCGTAGGAGTCGGGGGAGGCGAGACCCAGTACTTC. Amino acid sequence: CASSVGVGGGETQYF.

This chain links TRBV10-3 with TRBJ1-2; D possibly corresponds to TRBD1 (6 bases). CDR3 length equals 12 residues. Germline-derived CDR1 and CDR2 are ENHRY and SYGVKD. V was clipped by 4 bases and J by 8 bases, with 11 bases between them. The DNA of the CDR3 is TGTGCCATCAGTGTACAGGGTGTCGGCTACACCTTC. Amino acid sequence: CAISVQGVGYTF.

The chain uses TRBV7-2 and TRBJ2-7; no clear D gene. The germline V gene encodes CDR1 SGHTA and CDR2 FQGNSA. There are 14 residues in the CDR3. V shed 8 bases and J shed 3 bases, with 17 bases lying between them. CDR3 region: CASAPLGPNYEQYF. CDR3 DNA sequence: TGTGCCAGCGCACCGCTAGGGCCCAACTACGAGCAGTACTTC.

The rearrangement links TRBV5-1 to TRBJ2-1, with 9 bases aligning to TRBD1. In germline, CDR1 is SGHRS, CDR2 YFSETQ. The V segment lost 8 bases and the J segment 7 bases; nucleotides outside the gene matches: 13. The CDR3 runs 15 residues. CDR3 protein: CASGPGQGNLNEQFF. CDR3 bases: TGCGCCAGTGGACCGGGACAGGGAAATTTAAATGAGCAGTTCTTC.